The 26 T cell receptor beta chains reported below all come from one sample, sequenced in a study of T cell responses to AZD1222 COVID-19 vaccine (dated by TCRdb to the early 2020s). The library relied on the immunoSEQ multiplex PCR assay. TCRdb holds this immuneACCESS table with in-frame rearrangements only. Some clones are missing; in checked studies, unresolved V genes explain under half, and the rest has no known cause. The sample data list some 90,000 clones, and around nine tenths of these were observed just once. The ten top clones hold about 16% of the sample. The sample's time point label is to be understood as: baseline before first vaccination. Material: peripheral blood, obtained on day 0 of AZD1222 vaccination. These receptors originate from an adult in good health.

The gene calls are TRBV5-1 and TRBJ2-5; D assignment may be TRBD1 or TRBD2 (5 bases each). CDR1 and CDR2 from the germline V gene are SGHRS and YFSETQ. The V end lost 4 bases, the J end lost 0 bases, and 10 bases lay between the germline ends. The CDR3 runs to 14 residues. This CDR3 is CASSGGGHQETQYF. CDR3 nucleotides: TGCGCCAGCAGCGGGGGTGGACACCAAGAGACCCAGTACTTC.

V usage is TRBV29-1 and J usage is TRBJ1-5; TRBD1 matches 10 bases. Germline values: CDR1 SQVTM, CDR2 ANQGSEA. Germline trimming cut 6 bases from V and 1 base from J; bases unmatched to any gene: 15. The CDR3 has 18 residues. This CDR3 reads CSVPPGTGAPGSNQPQHF. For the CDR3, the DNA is TGCAGCGTCCCTCCCGGGACAGGGGCCCCCGGGAGCAATCAGCCCCAGCATTTT.

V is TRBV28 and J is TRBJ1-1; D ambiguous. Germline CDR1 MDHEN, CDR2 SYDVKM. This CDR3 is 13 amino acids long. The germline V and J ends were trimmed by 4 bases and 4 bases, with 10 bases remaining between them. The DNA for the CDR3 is TGTGCCAGCAGTTCGTTAGGGAGCACTGAAGCTTTCTTT. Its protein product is CASSSLGSTEAFF.

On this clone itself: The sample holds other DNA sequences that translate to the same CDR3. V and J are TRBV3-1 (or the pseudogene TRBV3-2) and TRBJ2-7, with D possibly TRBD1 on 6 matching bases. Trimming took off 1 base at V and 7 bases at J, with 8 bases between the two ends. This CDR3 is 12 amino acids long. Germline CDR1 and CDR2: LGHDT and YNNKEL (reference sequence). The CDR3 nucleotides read TGTGCCAGCAGCCAAGCCGGGACAGAGCAGTACTTC. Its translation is CASSQAGTEQYF.

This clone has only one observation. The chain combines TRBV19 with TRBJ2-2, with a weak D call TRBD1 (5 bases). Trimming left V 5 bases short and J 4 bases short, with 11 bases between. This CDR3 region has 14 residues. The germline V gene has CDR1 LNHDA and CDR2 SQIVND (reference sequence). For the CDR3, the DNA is TGTGCCAGTAGTCCCACAGGATCCACCGGGGAGCTGTTTTTT. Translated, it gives CASSPTGSTGELFF.

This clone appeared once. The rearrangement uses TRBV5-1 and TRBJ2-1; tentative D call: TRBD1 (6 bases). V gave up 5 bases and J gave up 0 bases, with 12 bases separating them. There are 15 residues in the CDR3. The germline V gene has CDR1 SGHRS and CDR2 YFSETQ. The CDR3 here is CASREGGSSYNEQFF. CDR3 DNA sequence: TGCGCCAGCAGGGAAGGGGGTAGCTCCTACAATGAGCAGTTCTTC.

The CDR3 DNA reads TGCAGCGTCCCCCGAGGGCTAGCGGGAGGAGCCCACTACAATGAGCAGTTCTTC. It is translated as CSVPRGLAGGAHYNEQFF. The chain is built from TRBV29-1 and TRBJ2-1, with 11 bases identical to TRBD2. The CDR3 runs 18 residues. The germline gives CDR1 SQVTM, CDR2 ANQGSEA. V shed 6 bases and J 3 bases; nucleotides not matched to a gene: 16.

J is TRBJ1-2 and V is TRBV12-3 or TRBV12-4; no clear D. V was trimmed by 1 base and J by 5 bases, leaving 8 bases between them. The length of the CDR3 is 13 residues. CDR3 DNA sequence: TGTGCCAGCAGTTTAGGAAAGCGGTATGGCTACACCTTC. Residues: CASSLGKRYGYTF.

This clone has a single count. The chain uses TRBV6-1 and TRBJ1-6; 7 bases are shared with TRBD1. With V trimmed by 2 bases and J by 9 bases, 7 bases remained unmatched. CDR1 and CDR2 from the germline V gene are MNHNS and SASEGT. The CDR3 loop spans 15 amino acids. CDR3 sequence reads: CASSESRQGVSPLHF. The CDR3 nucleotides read TGTGCCAGCAGTGAATCTCGGCAGGGGGTTTCACCCCTCCACTTT.

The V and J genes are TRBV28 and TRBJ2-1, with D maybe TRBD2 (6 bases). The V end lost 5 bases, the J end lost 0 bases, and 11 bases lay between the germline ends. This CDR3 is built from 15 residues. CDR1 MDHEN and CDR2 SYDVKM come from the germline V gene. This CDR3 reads CASSLHGGSYNEQFF. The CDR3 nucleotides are TGTGCCAGCAGTCTTCACGGGGGCTCCTACAATGAGCAGTTCTTC.

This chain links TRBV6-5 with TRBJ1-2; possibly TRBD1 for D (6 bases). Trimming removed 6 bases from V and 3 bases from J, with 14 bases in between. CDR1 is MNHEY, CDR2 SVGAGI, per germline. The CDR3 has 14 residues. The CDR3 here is CASRPPTGYYGYTF. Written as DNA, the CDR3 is TGTGCCAGCAGACCCCCGACAGGATACTATGGCTACACCTTC.

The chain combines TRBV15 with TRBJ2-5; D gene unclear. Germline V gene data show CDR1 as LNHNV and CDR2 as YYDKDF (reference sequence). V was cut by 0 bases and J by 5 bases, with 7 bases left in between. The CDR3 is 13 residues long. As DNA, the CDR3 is TGTGCCACCAGCAGAGATCGGGTCGAGACCCAGTACTTC. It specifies CATSRDRVETQYF.

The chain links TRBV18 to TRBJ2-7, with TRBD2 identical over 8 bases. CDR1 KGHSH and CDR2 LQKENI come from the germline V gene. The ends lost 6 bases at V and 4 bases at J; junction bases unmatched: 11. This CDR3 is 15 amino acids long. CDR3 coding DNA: TGTGCCAGCTCTTTAAGCGGGAGCGCCTCTTACGAGCAGTACTTC. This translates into CASSLSGSASYEQYF.

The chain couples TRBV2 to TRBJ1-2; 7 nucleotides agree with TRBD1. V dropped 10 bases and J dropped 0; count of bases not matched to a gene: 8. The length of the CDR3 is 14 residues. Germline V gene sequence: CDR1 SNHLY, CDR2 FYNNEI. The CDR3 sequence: CATEDRQSNYGYTF. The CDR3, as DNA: TGTGCCACCGAGGACAGGCAATCTAACTATGGCTACACCTTC.

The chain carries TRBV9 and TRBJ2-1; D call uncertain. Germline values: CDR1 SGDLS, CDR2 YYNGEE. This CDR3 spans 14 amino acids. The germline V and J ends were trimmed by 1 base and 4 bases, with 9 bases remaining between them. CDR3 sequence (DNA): TGTGCCAGCAGCGTACTTCCCGGATACAATGAGCAGTTCTTC. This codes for CASSVLPGYNEQFF.

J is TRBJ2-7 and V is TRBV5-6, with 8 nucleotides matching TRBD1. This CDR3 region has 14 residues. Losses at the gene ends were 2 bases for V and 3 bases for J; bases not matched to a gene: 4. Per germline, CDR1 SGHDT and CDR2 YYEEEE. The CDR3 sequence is CASSFDRGIYEQYF. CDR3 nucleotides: TGTGCCAGCAGCTTCGACAGGGGTATCTACGAGCAGTACTTC.

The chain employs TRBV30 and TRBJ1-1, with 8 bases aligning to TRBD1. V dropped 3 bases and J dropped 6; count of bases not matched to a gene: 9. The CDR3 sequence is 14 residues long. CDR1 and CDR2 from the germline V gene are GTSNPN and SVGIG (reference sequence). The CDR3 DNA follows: TGTGCCTGGAGGGCAGGGGGCATATTTTCTGAAGCTTTCTTT. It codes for CAWRAGGIFSEAFF.

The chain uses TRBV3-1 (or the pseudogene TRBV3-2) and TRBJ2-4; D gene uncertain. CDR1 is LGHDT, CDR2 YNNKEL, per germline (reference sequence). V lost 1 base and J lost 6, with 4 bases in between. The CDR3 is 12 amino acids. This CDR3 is CASSQVRNIQYF. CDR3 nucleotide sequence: TGTGCCAGCAGCCAAGTCAGAAACATTCAGTACTTC.

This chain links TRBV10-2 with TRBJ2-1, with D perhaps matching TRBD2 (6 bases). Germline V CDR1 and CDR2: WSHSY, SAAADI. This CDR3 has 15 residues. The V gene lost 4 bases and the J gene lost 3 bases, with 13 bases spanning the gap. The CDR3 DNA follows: TGCGCCAGCAGTGGGGGACTCGGCAACTACAATGAGCAGTTCTTC. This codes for CASSGGLGNYNEQFF.

This CDR3 is CASSQPGGSSGSPLHF. For the CDR3, the DNA is TGTGCCAGCAGCCAACCCGGGGGATCGTCTGGTTCACCCCTCCACTTT. The V gene is TRBV7-8, the J gene TRBJ1-6; D might be TRBD1 (5 bases). Germline-derived CDR1 and CDR2 are SGHVS and FQNEAQ. The CDR3 runs 16 residues. Trimming left V 5 bases short and J 9 bases short, with 20 bases between. Full variable domain (rest looked up from reference TRBV7-8 and TRBJ1-6): GAGVSQSPRYKVAKRGQDVALRCDPISGHVSLFWYQQALGQGPEFLTYFQNEAQLDKSGLPSDRFFAERPEGSVSTLKIQRTQQEDSAVYLCASSQPGGSSGSPLHFGNGTRLTVT.

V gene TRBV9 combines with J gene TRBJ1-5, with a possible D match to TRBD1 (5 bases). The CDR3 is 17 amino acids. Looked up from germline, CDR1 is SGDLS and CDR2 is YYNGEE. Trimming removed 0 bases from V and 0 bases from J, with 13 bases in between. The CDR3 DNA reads TGTGCCAGCAGCGTAGGGGCAGGGAACCCTAGCAATCAGCCCCAGCATTTT. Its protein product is CASSVGAGNPSNQPQHF. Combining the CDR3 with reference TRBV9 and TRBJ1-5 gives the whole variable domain DSGVTQTPKHLITATGQRVTLRCSPRSGDLSVYWYQQSLDQGLQFLIQYYNGEERAKGNILERFSAQQFPDLHSELNLSSLELGDSALYFCASSVGAGNPSNQPQHFGDGTRLSIL.

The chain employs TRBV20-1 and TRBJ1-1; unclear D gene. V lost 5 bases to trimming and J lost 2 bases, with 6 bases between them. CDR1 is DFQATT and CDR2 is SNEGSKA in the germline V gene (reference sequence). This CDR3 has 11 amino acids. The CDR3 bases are TGCAGTGCTGAAAGAAACACTGAAGCTTTCTTT. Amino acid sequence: CSAERNTEAFF.

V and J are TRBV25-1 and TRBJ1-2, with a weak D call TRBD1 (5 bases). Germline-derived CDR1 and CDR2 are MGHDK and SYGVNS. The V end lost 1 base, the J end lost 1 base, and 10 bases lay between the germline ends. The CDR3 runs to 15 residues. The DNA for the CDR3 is TGTGCCAGCAGTGAATCCAGGGATGGTAACTATGGCTACACCTTC. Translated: CASSESRDGNYGYTF.

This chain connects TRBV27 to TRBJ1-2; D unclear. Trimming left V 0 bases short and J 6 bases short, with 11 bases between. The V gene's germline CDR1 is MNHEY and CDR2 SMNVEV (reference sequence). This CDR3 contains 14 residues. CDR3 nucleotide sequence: TGTGCCAGCAGTTTATCCCCCGGTAGACATGGCTACACCTTC. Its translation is CASSLSPGRHGYTF.

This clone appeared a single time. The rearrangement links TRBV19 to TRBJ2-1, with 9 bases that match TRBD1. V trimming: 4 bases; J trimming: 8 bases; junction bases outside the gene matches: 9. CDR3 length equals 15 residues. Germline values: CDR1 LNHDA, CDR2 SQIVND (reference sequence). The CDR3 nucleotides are TGTGCCAGTAGTAAGCCCGGGACAGGGAGGGATGAGCAGTTCTTC. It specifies CASSKPGTGRDEQFF. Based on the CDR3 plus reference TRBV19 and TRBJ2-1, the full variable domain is DGGITQSPKYLFRKEGQNVTLSCEQNLNHDAMYWYRQDPGQGLRLIYYSQIVNDFQKGDIAEGYSVSREKKESFPLTVTSAQKNPTAFYLCASSKPGTGRDEQFFGPGTRLTVL.

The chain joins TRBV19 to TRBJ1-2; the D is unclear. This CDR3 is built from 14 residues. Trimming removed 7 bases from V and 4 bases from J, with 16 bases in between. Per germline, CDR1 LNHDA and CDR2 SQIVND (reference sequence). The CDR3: CASIPNDGLYGYTF. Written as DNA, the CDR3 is TGTGCCAGTATCCCGAACGACGGCCTCTATGGCTACACCTTC.